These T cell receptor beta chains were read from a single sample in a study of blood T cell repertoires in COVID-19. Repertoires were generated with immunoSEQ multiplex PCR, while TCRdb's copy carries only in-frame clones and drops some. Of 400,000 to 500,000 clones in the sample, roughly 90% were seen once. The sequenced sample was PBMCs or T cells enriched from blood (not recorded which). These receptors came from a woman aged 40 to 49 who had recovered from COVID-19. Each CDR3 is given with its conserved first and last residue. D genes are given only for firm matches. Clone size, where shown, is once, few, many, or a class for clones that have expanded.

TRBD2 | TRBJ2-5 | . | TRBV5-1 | TGCGCCAGCAGCCGGGGACTAGCGGCCCAAGAGACCCAGTACTTC | CASSRGLAAQETQYF
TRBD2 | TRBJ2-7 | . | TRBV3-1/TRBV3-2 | TGTGCCAGCAGCCATTCTAGCGGGACCCGCTACGAGCAGTACTTC | CASSHSSGTRYEQYF
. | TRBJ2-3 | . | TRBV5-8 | TGTGCCAGCAGCCCAGGGGGGACAGATACGCAGTATTTT | CASSPGGTDTQYF
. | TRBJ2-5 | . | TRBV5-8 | TGTGCCAGCACCAGCATCAGGTTGGCGGAGACCCAGTACTTC | CASTSIRLAETQYF
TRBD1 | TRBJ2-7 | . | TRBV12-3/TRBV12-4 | TGTGCCAGCAGACCGACAGGGCAACACGAGCAGTACTTC | CASRPTGQHEQYF
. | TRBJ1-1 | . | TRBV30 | TGTGCCTGGAGTGGTATGAACACTGAAGCTTTCTTT | CAWSGMNTEAFF
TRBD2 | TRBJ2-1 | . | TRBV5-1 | TGCGCCAGCAGCCACGGGGGGAGAGGCAACAATGAGCAGTTCTTC | CASSHGGRGNNEQFF
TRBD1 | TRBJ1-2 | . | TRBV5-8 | TGTGCCAGCAGCTCCCGGACAGGGGCAGCTAACTATGGCTACACCTTC | CASSSRTGAANYGYTF
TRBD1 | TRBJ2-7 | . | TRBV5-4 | TGTGCCAGCAGCTTGGGTGGGACAGGGCTCCCCTACGAGCAGTACTTC | CASSLGGTGLPYEQYF
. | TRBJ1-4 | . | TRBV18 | TGTGCCAGCTCACCAAACATGGCTAATGAAAAACTGTTTTTT | CASSPNMANEKLFF
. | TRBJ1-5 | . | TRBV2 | TGTGCCAGCAGAGGGAGGGGTCAGCCCCAGCATTTT | CASRGRGQPQHF
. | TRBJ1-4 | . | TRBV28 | TGTGCCAGCAGTCACCTCCAACTAGCGCCTAATGAAAAACTGTTTTTT | CASSHLQLAPNEKLFF
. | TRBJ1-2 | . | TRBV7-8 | TGTGCCAGCAGCCCCCGGACAGCCTACAACTATGGCTACACCTTC | CASSPRTAYNYGYTF
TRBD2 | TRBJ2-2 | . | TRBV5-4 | TGTGCCAGCAGCTACATGACTAGCGGGACGAACACCGGGGAGCTGTTTTTT | CASSYMTSGTNTGELFF
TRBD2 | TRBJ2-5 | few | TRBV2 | TGTGCCAGCAGTGAATCTAGCGGGAGGGGAGGTTGGGAGACCCAGTACTTC | CASSESSGRGGWETQYF
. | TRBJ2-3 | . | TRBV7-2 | TGTGCCAGCAGCTTAGTTACCCCAGCGGCAGATACGCAGTATTTT | CASSLVTPAADTQYF
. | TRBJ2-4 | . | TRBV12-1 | TGTGCCAGCAGCTCGGCGGGAGACGCCAAAAACATTCAGTACTTC | CASSSAGDAKNIQYF
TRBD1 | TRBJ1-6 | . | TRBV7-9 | TGTGCCAGCTCCCGCACGACAGGGGATAATTCACCCCTCCACTTT | CASSRTTGDNSPLHF
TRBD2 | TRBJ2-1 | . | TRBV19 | TGTGCCAGTAGTCCCACTAGCGGGGAATACAATGAGCAGTTCTTC | CASSPTSGEYNEQFF
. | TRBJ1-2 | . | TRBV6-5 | TGTGCCAGCAGTTACTCAGGGGGATCCAACTATGGCTACACCTTC | CASSYSGGSNYGYTF
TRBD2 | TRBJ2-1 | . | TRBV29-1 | TGCAGCGTTGAAGGAATAGCGGGAGTCTACAATGAGCAGTTCTTC | CSVEGIAGVYNEQFF
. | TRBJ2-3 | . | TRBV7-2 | TGTGCCAGCAGCTTAGGGCACAGTTCTGGACTGCAGTATTTT | CASSLGHSSGLQYF